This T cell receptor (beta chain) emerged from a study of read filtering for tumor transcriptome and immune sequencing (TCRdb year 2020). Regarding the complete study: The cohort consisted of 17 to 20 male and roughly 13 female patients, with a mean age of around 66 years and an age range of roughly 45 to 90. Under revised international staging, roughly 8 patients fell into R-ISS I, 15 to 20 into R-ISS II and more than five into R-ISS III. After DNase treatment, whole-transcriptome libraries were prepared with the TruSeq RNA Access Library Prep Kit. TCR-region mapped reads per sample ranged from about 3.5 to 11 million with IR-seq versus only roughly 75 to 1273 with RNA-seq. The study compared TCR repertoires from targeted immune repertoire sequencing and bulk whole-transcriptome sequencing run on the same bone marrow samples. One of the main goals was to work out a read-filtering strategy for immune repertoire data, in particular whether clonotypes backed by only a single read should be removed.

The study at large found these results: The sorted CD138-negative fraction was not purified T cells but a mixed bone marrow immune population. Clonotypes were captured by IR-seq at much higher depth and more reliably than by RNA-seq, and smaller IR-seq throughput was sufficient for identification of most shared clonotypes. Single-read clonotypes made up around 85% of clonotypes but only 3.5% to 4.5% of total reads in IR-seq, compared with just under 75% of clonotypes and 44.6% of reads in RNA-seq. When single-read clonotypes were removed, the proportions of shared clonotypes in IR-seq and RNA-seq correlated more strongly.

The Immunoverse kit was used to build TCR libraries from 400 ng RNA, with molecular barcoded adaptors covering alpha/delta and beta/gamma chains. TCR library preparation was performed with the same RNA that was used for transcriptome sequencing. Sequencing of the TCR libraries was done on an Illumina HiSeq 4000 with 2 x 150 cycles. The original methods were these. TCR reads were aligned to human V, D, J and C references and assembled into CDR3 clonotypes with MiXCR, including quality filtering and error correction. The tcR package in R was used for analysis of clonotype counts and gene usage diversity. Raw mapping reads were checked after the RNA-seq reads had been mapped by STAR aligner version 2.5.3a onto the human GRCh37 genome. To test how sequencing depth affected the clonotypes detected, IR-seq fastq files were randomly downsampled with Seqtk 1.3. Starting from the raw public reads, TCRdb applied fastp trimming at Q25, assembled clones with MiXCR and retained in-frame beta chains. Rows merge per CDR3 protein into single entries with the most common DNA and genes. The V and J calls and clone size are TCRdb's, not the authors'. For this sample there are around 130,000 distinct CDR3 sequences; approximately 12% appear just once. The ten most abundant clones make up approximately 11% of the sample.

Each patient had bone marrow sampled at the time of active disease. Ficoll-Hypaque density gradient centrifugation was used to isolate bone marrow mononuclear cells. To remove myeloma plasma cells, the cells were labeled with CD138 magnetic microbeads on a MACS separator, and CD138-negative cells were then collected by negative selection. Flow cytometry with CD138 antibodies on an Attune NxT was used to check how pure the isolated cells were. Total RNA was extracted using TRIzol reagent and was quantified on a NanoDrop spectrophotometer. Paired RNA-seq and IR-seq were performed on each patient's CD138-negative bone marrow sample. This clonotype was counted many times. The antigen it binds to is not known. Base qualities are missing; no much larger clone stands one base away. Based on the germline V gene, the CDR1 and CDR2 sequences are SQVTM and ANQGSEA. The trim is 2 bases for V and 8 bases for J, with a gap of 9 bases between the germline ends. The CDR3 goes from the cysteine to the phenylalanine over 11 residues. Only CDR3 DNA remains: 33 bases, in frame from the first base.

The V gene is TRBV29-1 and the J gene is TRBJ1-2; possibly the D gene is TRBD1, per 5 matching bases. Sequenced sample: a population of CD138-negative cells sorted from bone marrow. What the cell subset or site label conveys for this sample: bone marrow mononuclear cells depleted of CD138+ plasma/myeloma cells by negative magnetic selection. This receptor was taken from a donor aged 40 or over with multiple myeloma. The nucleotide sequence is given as TGCAGCGTTGAACGGGGGTTCGGCTACACCTTC. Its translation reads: CSVERGFGYTF.